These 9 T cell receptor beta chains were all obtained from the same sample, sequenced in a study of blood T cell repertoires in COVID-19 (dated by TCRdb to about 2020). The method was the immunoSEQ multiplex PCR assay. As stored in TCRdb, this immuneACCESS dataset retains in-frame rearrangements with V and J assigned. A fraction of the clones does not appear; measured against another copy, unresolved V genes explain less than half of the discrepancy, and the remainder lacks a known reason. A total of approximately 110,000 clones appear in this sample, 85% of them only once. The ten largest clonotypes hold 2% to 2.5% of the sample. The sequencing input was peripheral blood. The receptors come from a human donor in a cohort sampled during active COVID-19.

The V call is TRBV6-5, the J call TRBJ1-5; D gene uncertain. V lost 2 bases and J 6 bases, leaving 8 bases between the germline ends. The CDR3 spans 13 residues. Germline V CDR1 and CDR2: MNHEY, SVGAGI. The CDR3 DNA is TGTGCCAGCAGTTACCTCGGAGGTCAGCCCCAGCATTTT. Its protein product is CASSYLGGQPQHF.

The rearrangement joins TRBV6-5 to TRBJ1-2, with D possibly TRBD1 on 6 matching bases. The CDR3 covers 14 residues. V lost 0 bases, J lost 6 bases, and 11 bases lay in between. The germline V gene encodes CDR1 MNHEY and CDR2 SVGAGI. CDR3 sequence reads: CASSYSLSGDGYTF. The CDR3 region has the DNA TGTGCCAGCAGTTACTCGCTATCAGGGGATGGCTACACCTTC.

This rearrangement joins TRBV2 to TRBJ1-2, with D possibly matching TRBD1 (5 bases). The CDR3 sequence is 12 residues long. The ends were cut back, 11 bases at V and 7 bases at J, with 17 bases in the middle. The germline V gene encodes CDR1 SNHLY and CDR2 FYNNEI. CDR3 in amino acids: CARRGVGSGYTF. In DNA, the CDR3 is TGTGCCCGACGGGGGGTTGGGAGTGGCTACACCTTC. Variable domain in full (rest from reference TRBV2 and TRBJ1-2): EPEVTQTPSHQVTQMGQEVILRCVPISNHLYFYWYRQILGQKVEFLVSFYNNEISEKSEIFDDQFSVERPDGSNFTLKIRSTKLEDSAMYFCARRGVGSGYTFGSGTRLTVV.

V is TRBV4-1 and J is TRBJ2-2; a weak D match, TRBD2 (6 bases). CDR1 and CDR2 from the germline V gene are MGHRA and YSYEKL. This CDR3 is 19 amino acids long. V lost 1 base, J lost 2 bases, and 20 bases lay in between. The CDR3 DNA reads TGCGCCAGCAGCCAAGCTCTTGCCAATTGGGACTCCAACACCGGGGAGCTGTTTTTT. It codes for CASSQALANWDSNTGELFF.

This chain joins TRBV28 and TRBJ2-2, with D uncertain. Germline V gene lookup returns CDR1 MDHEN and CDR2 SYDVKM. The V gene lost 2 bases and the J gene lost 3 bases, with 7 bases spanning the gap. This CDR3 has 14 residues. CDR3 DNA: TGTGCCAGCAGTTTAATGGGCGACACCGGGGAGCTGTTTTTT. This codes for CASSLMGDTGELFF.

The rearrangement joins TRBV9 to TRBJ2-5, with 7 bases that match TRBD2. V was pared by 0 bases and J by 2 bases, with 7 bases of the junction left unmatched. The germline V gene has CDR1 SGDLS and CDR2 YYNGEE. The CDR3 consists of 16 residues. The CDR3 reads CASSVVLAAYQETQYF. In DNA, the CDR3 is TGTGCCAGCAGCGTAGTGCTAGCGGCATATCAAGAGACCCAGTACTTC. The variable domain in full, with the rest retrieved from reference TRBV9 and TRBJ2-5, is DSGVTQTPKHLITATGQRVTLRCSPRSGDLSVYWYQQSLDQGLQFLIQYYNGEERAKGNILERFSAQQFPDLHSELNLSSLELGDSALYFCASSVVLAAYQETQYFGPGTRLLVL.

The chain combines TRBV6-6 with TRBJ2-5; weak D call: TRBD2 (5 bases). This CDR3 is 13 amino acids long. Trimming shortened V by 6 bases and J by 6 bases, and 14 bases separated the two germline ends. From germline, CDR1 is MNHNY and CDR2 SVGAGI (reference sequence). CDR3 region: CASSGMNGKTQYF. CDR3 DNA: TGTGCCAGCAGCGGGATGAATGGGAAGACCCAGTACTTC.

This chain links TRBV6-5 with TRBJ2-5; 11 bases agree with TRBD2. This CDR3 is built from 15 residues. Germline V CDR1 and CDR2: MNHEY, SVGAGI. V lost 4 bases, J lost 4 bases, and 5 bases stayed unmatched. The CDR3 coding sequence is TGTGCCAGCAGTTTAGCGGGGGGGTCGGGAGAGACCCAGTACTTC. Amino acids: CASSLAGGSGETQYF.

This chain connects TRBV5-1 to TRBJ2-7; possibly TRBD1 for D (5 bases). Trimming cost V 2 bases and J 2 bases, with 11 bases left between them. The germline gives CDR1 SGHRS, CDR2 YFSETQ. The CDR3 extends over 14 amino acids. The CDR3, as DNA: TGCGCCAGCAGCTTTCCAGGGCTACCCTACGAGCAGTACTTC. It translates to CASSFPGLPYEQYF.